A single T cell receptor beta chain is shown here with its context. Via MiXCR, TCRdb re-called the RT-PCR reads, giving one row per CDR3 protein. The table includes about 230,000 distinct CDR3 sequences, roughly 15% detected once. This entry comes from a study of patients and donors after allogeneic stem cell transplantation. Trimming removed 2 bases from V and 5 bases from J, with 9 bases in between. The length of the CDR3 is 13 residues. The V call is TRBV12-3 or TRBV12-4, the J call TRBJ1-1, with a possible D match to TRBD1 (5 bases). Sequences were obtained from blood, either unsorted or a sorted T cell fraction (not recorded which). The receptor was isolated from a human donor who was either an allogeneic HSCT recipient or a stem cell or donor lymphocyte infusion donor (not recorded which). It is not recorded whose cells these are; they may come from a transplant donor. CDR3 amino acids: CASSLMGGTEAFF. The CDR3 DNA reads TGTGCCAGCAGTTTAATGGGGGGGACTGAAGCTTTCTTT.